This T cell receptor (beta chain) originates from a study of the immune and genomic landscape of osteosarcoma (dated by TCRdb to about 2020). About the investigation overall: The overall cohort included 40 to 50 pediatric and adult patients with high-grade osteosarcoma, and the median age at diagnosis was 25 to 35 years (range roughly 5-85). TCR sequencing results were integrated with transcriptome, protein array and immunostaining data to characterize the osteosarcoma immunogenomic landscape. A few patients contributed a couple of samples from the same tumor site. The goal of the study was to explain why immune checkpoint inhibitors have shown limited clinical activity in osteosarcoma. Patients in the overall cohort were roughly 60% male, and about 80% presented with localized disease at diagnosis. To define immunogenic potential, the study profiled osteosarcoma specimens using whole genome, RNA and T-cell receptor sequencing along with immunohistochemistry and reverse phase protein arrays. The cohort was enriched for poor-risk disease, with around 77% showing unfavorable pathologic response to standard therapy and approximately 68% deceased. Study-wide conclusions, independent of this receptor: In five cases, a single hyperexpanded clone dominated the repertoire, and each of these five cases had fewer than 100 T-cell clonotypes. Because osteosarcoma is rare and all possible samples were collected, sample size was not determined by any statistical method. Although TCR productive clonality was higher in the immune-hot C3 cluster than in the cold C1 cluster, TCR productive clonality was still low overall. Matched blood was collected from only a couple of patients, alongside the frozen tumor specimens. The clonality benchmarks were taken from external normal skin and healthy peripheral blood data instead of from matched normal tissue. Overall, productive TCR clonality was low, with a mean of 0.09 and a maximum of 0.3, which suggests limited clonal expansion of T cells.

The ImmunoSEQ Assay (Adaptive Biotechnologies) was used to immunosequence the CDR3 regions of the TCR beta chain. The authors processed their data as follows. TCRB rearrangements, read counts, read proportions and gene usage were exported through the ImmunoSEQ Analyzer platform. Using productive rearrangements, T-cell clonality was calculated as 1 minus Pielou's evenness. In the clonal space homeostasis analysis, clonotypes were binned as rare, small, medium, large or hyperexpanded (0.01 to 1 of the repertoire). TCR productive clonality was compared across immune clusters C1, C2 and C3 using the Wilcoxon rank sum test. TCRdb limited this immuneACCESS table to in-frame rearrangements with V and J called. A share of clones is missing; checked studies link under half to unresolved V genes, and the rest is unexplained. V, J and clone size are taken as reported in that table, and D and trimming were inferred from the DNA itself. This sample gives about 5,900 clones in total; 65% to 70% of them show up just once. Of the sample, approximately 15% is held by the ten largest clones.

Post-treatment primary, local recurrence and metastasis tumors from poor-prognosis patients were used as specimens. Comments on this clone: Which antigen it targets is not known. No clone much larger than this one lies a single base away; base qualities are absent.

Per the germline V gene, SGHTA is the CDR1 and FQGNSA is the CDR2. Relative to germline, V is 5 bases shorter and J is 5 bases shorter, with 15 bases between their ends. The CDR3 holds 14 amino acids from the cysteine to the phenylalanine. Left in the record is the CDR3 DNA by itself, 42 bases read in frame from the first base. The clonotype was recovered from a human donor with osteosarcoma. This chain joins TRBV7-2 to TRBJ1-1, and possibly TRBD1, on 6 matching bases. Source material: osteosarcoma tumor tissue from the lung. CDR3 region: CASSGGSRGTEAFF. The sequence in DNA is TGTGCCAGCAGCGGGGGGTCCAGGGGAACTGAAGCTTTCTTT.